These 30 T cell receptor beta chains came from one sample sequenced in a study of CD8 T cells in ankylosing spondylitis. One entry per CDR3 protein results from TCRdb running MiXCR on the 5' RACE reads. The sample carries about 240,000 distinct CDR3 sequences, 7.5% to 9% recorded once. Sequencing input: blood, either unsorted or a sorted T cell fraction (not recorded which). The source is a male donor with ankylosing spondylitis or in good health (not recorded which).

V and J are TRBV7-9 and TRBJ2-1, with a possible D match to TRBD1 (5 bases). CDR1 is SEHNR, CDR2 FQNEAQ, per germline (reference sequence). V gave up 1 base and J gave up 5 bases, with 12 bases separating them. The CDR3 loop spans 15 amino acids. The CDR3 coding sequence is TGTGCCAGCAGCTTAGGGGGCCCAGCAAACAATGAGCAGTTCTTC. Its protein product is CASSLGGPANNEQFF. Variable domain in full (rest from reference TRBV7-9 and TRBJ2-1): DTGVSQNPRHKITKRGQNVTFRCDPISEHNRLYWYRQTLGQGPEFLTYFQNEAQLEKSRLLSDRFSAERPKGSFSTLEIQRTEQGDSAMYLCASSLGGPANNEQFFGPGTRLTVL.

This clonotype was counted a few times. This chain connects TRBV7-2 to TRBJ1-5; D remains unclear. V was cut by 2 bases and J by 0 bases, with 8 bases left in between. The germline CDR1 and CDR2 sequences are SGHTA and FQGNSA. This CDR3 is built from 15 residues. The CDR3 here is CASSLWTYSNQPQHF. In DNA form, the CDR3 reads TGTGCCAGCAGCTTATGGACCTATAGCAATCAGCCCCAGCATTTT.

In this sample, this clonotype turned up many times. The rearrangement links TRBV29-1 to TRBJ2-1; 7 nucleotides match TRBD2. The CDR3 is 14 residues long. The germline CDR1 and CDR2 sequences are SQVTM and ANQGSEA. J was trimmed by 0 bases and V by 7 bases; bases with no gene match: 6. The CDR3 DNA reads TGCAGCGCCGGGGGAGGGAGCTCCTACAATGAGCAGTTCTTC. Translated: CSAGGGSSYNEQFF.

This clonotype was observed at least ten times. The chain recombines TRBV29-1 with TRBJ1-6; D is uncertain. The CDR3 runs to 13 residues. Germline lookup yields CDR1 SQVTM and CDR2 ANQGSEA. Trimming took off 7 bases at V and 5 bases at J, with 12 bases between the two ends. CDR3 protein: CSATETNNSPLHF. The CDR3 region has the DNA TGCAGCGCCACCGAGACTAATAATTCACCCCTCCACTTT.

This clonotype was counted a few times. CDR3 loop: CASGGGTSGYEQYF. The CDR3, as DNA: TGCGCCAGCGGCGGGGGGACTAGCGGCTACGAGCAGTACTTC. The chain combines TRBV5-1 with TRBJ2-7, with 11 bases lining up with TRBD2. The CDR3 is 14 residues long. Germline trimming cut 7 bases from V and 3 bases from J; bases unmatched to any gene: 6. The germline gives CDR1 SGHRS, CDR2 YFSETQ.

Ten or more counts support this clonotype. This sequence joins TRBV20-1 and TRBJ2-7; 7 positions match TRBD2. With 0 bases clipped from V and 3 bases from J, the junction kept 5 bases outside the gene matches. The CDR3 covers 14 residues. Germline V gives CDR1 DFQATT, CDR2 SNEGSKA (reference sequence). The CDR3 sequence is CSARERGGSYEQYF. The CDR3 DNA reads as TGCAGTGCTAGAGAAAGAGGCGGGAGCTACGAGCAGTACTTC.

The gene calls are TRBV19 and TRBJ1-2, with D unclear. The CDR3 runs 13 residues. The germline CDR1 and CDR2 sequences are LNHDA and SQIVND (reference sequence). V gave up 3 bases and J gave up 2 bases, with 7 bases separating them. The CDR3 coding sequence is TGTGCCAGTAGTATCGCACTGAACTATGGCTACACCTTC. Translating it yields CASSIALNYGYTF.

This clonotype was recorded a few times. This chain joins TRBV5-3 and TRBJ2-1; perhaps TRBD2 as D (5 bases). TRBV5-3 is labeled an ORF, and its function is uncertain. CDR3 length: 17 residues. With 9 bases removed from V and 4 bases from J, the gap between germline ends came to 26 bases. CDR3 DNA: TGTGCCACTACGCCGCGCGGGTTTTCAGGCGGGTACAATGAGCAGTTCTTC. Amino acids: CATTPRGFSGGYNEQFF.

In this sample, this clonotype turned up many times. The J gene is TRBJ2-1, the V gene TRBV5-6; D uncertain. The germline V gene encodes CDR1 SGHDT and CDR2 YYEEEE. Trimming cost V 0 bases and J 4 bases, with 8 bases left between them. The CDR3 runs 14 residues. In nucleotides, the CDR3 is TGTGCCAGCAGCTTGGGGCATTTTTACAATGAGCAGTTCTTC. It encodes CASSLGHFYNEQFF.

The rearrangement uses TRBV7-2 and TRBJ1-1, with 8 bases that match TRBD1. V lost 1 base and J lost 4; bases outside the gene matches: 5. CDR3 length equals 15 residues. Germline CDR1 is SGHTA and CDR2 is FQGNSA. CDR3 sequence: CASSLGPGGLTEAFF. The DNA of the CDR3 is TGTGCCAGCAGCTTAGGGCCAGGGGGCCTCACTGAAGCTTTCTTT.

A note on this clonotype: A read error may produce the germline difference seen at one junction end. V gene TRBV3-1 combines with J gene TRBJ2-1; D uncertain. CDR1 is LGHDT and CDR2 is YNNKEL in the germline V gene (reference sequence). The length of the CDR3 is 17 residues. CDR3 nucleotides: TGTGCCACCAGCCCCCAGGCCTCTCTAAGCTCCTACAATGAGCAGTTCTTC. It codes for CATSPQASLSSYNEQFF.

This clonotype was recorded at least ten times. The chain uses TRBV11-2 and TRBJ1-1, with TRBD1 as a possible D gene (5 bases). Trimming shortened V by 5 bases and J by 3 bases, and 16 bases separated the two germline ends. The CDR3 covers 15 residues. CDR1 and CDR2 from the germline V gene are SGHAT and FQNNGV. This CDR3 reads CASSNKRQPDTEAFF. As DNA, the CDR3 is TGTGCCAGCAGCAACAAGCGACAGCCAGACACTGAAGCTTTCTTT.

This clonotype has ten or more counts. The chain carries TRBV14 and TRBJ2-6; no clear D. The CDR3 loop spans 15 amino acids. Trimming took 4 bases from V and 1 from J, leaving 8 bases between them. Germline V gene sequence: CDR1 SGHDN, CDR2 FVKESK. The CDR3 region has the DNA TGTGCCAGCAGCCGAAGCTTTTCTGGGGCCAACGTCCTGACTTTC. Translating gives CASSRSFSGANVLTF.

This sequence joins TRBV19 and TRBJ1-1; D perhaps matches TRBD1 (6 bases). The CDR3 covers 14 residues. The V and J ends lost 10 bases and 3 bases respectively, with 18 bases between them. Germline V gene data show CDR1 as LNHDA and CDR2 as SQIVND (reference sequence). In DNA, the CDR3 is TGTGCCACGTGGGGGGGGCCGCTTGACACTGAAGCTTTCTTT. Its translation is CATWGGPLDTEAFF. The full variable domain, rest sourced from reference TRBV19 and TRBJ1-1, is DGGITQSPKYLFRKEGQNVTLSCEQNLNHDAMYWYRQDPGQGLRLIYYSQIVNDFQKGDIAEGYSVSREKKESFPLTVTSAQKNPTAFYLCATWGGPLDTEAFFGQGTRLTVV.

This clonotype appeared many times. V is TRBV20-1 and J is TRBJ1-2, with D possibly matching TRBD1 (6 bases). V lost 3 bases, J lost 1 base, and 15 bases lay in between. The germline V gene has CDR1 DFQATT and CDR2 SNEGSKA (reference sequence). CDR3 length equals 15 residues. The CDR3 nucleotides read TGCAGTGCTAGGCTCCCCGGGACACTTAACTATGGCTACACCTTC. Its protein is CSARLPGTLNYGYTF.

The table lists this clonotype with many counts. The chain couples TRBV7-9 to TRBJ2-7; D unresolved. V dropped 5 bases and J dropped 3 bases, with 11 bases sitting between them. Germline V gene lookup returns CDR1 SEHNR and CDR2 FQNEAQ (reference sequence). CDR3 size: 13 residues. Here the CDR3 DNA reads TGTGCCAGCAGCCCCCAGAAGGTCTACGAGCAGTACTTC. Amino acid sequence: CASSPQKVYEQYF. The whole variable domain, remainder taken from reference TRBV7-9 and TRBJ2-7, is DTGVSQNPRHKITKRGQNVTFRCDPISEHNRLYWYRQTLGQGPEFLTYFQNEAQLEKSRLLSDRFSAERPKGSFSTLEIQRTEQGDSAMYLCASSPQKVYEQYFGPGTRLTVT.

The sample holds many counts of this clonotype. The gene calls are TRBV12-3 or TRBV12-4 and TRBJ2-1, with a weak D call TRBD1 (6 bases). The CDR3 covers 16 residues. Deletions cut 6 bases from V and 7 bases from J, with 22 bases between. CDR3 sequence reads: CASSPLPGAQGNEQFF. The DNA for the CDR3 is TGTGCCAGCAGCCCCTTGCCAGGGGCCCAAGGGAATGAGCAGTTCTTC.

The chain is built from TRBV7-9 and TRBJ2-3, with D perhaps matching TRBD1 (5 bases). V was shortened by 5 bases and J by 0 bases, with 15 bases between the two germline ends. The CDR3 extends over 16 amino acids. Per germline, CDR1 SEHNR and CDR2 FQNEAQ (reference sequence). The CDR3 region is CASSPPTVGSTDTQYF. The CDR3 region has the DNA TGTGCCAGCAGCCCCCCGACAGTGGGAAGCACAGATACGCAGTATTTT. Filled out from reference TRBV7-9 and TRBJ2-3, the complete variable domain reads DTGVSQNPRHKITKRGQNVTFRCDPISEHNRLYWYRQTLGQGPEFLTYFQNEAQLEKSRLLSDRFSAERPKGSFSTLEIQRTEQGDSAMYLCASSPPTVGSTDTQYFGPGTRLTVL.

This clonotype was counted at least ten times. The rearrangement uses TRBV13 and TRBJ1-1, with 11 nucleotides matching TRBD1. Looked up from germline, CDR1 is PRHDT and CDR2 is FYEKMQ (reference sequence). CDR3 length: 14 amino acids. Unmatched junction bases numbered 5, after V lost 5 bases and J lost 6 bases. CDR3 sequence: CASSEGQGGAEAFF. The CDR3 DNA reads TGTGCCAGCAGCGAGGGACAGGGGGGGGCTGAAGCTTTCTTT.

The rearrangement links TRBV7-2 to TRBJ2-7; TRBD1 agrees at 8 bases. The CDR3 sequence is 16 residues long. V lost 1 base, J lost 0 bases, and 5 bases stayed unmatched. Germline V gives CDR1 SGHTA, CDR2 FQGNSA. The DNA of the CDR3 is TGTGCCAGCAGCTTAGTCGGACAGGGTTCCTCCTACGAGCAGTACTTC. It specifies CASSLVGQGSSYEQYF.

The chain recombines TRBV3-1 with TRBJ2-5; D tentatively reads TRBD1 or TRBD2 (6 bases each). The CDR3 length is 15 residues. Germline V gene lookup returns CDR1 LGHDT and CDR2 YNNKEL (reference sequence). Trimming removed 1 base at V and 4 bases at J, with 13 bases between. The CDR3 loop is CASSQVLGGRETQYF. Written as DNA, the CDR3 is TGTGCCAGCAGCCAAGTTTTAGGGGGGAGAGAGACCCAGTACTTC.

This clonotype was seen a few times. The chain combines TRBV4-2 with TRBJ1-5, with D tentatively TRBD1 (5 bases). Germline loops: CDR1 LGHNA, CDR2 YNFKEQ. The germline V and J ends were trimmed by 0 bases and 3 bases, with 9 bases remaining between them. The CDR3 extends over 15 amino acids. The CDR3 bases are TGTGCCAGCAGCCAAGATCAAGGGGTCAATCAGCCCCAGCATTTT. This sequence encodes CASSQDQGVNQPQHF.

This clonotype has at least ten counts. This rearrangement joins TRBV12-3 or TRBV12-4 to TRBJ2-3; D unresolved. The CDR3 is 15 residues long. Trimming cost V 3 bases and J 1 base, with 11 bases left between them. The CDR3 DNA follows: TGTGCCAGCAGTTTCCCGGAATTGGGCACAGATACGCAGTATTTT. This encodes CASSFPELGTDTQYF.

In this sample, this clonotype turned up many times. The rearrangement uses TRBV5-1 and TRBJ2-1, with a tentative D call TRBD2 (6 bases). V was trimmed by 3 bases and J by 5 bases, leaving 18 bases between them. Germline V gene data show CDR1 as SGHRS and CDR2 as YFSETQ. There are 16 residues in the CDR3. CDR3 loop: CASSYTVPGVDNEQFF. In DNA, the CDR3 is TGCGCCAGCAGCTACACGGTGCCGGGGGTGGACAATGAGCAGTTCTTC.

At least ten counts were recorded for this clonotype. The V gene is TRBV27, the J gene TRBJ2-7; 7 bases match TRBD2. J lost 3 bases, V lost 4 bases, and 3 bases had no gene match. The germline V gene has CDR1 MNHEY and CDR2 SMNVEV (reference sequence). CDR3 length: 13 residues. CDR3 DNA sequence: TGTGCCAGCAGTTATGGGGGGGGCTACGAGCAGTACTTC. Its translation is CASSYGGGYEQYF.

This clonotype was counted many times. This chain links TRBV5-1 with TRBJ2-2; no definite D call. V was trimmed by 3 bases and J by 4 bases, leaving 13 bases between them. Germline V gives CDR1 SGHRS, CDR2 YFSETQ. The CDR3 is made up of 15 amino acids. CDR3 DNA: TGCGCCAGCAGCTCCCCCCCGACTCCCACCGGGGAGCTGTTTTTT. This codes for CASSSPPTPTGELFF.

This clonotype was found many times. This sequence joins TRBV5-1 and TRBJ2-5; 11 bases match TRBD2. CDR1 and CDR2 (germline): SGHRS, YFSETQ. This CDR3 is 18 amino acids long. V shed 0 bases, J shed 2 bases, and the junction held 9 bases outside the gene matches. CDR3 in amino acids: CASSLALLAGVAQETQYF. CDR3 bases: TGCGCCAGCAGCTTGGCCCTACTAGCGGGGGTGGCACAAGAGACCCAGTACTTC.

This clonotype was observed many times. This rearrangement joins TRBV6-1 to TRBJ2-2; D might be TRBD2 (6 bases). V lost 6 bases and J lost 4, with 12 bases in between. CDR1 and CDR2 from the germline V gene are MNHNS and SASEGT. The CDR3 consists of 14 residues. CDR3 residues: CASSPGRSTGELFF. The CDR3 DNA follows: TGTGCCAGCAGCCCCGGGAGAAGCACCGGGGAGCTGTTTTTT.

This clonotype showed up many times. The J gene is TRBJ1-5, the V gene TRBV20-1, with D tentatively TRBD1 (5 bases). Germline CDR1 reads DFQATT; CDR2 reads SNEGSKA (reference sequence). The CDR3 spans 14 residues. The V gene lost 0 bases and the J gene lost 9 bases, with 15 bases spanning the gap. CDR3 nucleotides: TGCAGTGCTAGAGAAGGGGACGCCCTTCGGCCCCAGCATTTT. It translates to CSAREGDALRPQHF.

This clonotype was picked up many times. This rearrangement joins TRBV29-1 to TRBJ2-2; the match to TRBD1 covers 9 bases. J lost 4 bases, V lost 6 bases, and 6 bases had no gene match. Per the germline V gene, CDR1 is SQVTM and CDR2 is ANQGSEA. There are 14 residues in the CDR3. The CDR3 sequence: CSVIGQGPTGELFF. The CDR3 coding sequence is TGCAGCGTCATAGGACAGGGGCCCACCGGGGAGCTGTTTTTT.